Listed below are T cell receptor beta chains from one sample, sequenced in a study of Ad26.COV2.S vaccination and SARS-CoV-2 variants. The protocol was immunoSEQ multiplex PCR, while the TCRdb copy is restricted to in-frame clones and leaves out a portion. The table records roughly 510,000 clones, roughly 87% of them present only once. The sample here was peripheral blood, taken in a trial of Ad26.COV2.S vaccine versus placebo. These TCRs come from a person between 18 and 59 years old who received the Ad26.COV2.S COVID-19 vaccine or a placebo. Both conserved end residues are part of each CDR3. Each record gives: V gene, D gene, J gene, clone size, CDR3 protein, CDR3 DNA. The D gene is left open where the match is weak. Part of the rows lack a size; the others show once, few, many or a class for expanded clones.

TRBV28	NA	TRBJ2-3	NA	CASSLLTGTQYF	TGTGCCAGCAGTTTATTGACAGGAACGCAGTATTTT
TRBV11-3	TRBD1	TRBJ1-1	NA	CASSPGGWATEAFF	TGTGCCAGCAGCCCAGGGGGGTGGGCCACTGAAGCTTTCTTT
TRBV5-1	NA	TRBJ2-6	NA	CASSLSGSGANVLTF	TGCGCCAGCAGCTTGAGCGGGTCTGGGGCCAACGTCCTGACTTTC
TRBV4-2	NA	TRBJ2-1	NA	CASSQEGLASEQFF	TGTGCCAGCAGCCAAGAAGGCCTAGCGAGTGAGCAGTTCTTC
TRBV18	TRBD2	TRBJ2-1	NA	CASSPAASGRTTYNEQFF	TGTGCCAGCTCACCGGCGGCTAGCGGGAGGACCACCTACAATGAGCAGTTCTTC
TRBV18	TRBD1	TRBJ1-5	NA	CASSPRDSSNQPQHF	TGTGCCAGCTCACCCCGGGACAGCAGCAATCAGCCCCAGCATTTT
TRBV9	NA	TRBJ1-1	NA	CASSVASQAMNTEAFF	TGTGCCAGCAGCGTAGCTTCGCAGGCCATGAACACTGAAGCTTTCTTT
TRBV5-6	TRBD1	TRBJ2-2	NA	CASSHTGTGFTGELFF	TGTGCCAGCAGTCATACCGGGACAGGGTTCACCGGGGAGCTGTTTTTT
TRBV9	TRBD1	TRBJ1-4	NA	CASSVGDRGKGEKLFF	TGTGCCAGCAGCGTAGGGGACAGGGGAAAGGGGGAAAAACTGTTTTTT
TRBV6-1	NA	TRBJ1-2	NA	CASSDRTDIYGYTF	TGTGCCAGCAGTGATAGGACAGACATCTATGGCTACACCTTC
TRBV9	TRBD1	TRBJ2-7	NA	CASALHPTTGGASYEQYF	TGTGCCAGCGCCCTTCACCCTACGACAGGGGGCGCTTCTTACGAGCAGTACTTC
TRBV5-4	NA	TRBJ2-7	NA	CASSLVGGQTYEQYF	TGTGCCAGCAGCTTGGTTGGAGGCCAGACCTACGAGCAGTACTTC
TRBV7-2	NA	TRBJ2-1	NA	CASSSPRGSSYNEQFF	TGTGCCAGCAGCTCCCCCAGGGGTAGCTCCTACAATGAGCAGTTCTTC
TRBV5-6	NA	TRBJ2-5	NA	CASSQVGRETQYF	TGTGCCAGCAGCCAGGTGGGCCGAGAGACCCAGTACTTC
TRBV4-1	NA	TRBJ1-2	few	CASSQAPYGYTF	TGCGCCAGCAGCCAAGCCCCCTATGGCTACACCTTC
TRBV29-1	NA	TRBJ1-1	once	CSGSLGGMNTEAFF	TGCAGTGGCTCTTTAGGAGGAATGAACACTGAAGCTTTCTTT
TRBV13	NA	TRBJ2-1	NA	CASSSFDGRGTGYNEQFF	TGTGCCAGCAGCTCTTTTGACGGAAGAGGGACGGGGTACAATGAGCAGTTCTTC
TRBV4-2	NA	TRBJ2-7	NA	CASSQDLADPTYEQYF	TGTGCCAGCAGCCAAGATTTGGCGGACCCGACCTACGAGCAGTACTTC
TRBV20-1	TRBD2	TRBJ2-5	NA	CSAARGAQYF	TGCAGTGCGGCTCGGGGGGCCCAGTACTTC
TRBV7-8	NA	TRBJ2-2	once	CASSLGPAGRSTGELFF	TGTGCCAGCAGCCTGGGCCCCGCCGGTCGCAGCACCGGGGAGCTGTTTTTT
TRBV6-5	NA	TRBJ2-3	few	CASSNRDGRDTQYF	TGTGCCAGCAGTAACCGGGACGGGAGAGATACGCAGTATTTT
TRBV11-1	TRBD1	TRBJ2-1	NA	CASSPGQGGDEQFF	TGTGCCAGCAGTCCGGGACAGGGGGGGGATGAGCAGTTCTTC
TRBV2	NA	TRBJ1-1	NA	CASRRDGLNTEAFF	TGTGCCAGCAGACGGGACGGCCTGAACACTGAAGCTTTCTTT
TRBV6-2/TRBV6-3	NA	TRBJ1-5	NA	CASSYSPGMGNQPQHF	TGTGCCAGCAGTTACTCCCCCGGGATGGGCAATCAGCCCCAGCATTTT
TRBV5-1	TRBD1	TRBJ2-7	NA	CASSLRTGSYEQYF	TGCGCCAGCAGCCTTAGGACAGGGAGCTACGAGCAGTACTTC
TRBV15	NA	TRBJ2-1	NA	CATSRVGTGVNEQFF	TGTGCCACCAGCAGAGTTGGGACCGGGGTCAATGAGCAGTTCTTC
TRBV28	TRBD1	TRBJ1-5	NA	CASTNRGPSNQPQHF	TGTGCCAGCACCAATAGGGGGCCTAGCAATCAGCCCCAGCATTTT
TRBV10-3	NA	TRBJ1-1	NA	CAISEGTLGVTEAFF	TGTGCCATCAGTGAAGGGACGTTGGGGGTCACTGAAGCTTTCTTT
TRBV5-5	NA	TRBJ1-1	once	CASSFGLAVMNTEAFF	TGTGCCAGCAGCTTTGGCTTAGCTGTGATGAACACTGAAGCTTTCTTT
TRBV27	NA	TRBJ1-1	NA	CASSLPRGEMNTEAFF	TGTGCCAGCAGTTTACCGAGGGGGGAAATGAACACTGAAGCTTTCTTT
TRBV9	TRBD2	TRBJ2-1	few	CASSDPPGLAGEQFF	TGTGCCAGCAGCGACCCCCCGGGACTAGCGGGTGAGCAGTTCTTC
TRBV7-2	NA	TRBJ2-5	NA	CASSFHGTTQETQYF	TGTGCCAGCAGCTTCCACGGGACGACCCAAGAGACCCAGTACTTC
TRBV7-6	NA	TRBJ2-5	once	CASSLVGRVETQYF	TGTGCCAGCAGCTTAGTCGGCAGGGTAGAGACCCAGTACTTC
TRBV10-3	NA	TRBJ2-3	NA	CATRVDIGAGGTDTQYF	TGTGCCACAAGAGTCGATATCGGAGCGGGTGGAACAGATACGCAGTATTTT
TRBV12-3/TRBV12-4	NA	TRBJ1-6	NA	CASSFQGRPLHF	TGTGCCAGCAGTTTCCAGGGGAGGCCCCTCCACTTT
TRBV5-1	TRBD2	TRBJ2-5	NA	CASSWGGRTGGETQYF	TGCGCCAGCAGCTGGGGGGGACGGACCGGCGGAGAGACCCAGTACTTC
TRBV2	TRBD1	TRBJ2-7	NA	CASSHLPGQGAREQYF	TGTGCCAGCAGTCACTTGCCGGGACAGGGGGCGCGCGAGCAGTACTTC
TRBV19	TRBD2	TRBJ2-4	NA	CASSPNPRVAGVTGNIQYF	TGTGCCAGTAGTCCTAACCCGAGGGTAGCGGGAGTCACCGGAAACATTCAGTACTTC
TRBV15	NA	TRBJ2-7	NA	CATSRDLLGYEQYF	TGTGCCACCAGCAGAGATCTCCTTGGCTACGAGCAGTACTTC
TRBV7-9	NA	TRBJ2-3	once	CASSPYSADTQYF	TGTGCCAGCAGCCCGTACTCAGCAGATACGCAGTATTTT
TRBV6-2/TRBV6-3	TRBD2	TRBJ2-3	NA	CASSRGSGRGADTQYF	TGTGCCAGCAGTAGGGGGAGCGGGAGGGGTGCAGATACGCAGTATTTT
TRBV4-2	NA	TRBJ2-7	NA	CASSQVGGLRYEQYF	TGTGCCAGCAGCCAAGTTGGGGGGCTAAGATACGAGCAGTACTTC
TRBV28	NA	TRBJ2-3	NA	CASSSVPTDTQYF	TGTGCCAGCAGTTCAGTCCCCACAGATACGCAGTATTTT
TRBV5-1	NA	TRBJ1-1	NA	CASSLQSRVWATEAFF	TGCGCCAGCAGCCTCCAAAGCAGGGTTTGGGCCACTGAAGCTTTCTTT